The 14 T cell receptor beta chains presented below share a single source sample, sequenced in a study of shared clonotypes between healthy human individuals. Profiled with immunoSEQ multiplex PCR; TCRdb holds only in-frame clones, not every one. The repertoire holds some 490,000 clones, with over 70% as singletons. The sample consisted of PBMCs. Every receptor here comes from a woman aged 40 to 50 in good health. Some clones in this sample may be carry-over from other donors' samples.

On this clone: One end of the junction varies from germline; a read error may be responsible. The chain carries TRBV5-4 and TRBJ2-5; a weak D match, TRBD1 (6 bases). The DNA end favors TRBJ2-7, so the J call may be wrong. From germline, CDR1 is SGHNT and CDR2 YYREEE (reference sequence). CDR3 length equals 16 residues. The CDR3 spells CASSRLRGQGSYEQYF. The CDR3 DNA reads TGCGCCAGCAGCCGCCTACGTGGGCAGGGGTCCTACGAGCAGTACTTC.

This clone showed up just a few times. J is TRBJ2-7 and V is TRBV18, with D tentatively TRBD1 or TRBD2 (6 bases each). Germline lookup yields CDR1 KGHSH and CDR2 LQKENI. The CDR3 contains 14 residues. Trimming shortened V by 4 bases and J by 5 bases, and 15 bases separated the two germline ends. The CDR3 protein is CASSLGGEGDEQYF. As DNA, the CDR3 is TGTGCCAGCTCACTGGGAGGTGAGGGGGACGAGCAGTACTTC.

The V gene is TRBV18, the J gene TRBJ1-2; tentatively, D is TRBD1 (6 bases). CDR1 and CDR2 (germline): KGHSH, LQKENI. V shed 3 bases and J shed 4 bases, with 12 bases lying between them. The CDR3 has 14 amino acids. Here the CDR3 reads CASSPGHRGYGYTF. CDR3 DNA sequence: TGTGCCAGCTCACCGGGACATCGAGGCTATGGCTACACCTTC.

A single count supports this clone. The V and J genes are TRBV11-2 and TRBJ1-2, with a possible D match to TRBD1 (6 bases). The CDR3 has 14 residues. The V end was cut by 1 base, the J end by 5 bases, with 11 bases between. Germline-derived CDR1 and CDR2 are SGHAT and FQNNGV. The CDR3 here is CASSLGRTVYGYTF. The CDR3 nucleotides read TGTGCCAGCAGCTTAGGGAGGACAGTGTATGGCTACACCTTC.

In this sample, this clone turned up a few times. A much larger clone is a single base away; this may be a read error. CDR3 DNA sequence: TGCGCCAGCAGCCAAGATCCCCTGACAGGGAAACCGTCCGAGCAGTACTTC. Translation: CASSQDPLTGKPSEQYF. This chain joins TRBV4-1 and TRBJ2-7; 7 bases align to TRBD1. The CDR3 consists of 17 residues. The V gene end was trimmed by 0 bases and the J gene end by 6 bases; junction bases not matched to a gene: 14. Germline CDR1 reads MGHRA; CDR2 reads YSYEKL.

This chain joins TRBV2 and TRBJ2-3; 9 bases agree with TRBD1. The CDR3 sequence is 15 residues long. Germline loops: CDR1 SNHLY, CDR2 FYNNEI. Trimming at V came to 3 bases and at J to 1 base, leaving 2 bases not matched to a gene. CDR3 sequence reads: CASSDWDRGTDTQYF. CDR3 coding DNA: TGTGCCAGCAGTGATTGGGACAGGGGCACAGATACGCAGTATTTT.

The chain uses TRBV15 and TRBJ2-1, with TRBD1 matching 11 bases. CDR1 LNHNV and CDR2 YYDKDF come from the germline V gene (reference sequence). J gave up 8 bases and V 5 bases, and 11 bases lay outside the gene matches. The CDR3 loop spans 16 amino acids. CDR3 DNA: TGTGCCACCAGCTCATGGGACAGGGGGTTAAGGCATGAGCAGTTCTTC. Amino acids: CATSSWDRGLRHEQFF.

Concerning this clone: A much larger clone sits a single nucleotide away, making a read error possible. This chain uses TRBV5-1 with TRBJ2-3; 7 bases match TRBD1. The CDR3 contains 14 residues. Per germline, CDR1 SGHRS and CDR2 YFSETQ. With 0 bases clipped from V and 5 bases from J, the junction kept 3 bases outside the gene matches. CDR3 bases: TGCGCCAGCAGCTTGGGTCAGGGGGTAGATACGCAGTATTTT. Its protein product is CASSLGQGVDTQYF.

For the CDR3, the DNA is TGTGCCAGCAGCCGACAGGGGAGGGACATTCAGTACTTC. This codes for CASSRQGRDIQYF. The chain joins TRBV11-1 to TRBJ2-4; tentatively, D is TRBD1 (8 bases). The CDR3 sequence is 13 residues long. V lost 5 bases to trimming and J lost 8 bases, with 13 bases between them. From germline, CDR1 is SGHAT and CDR2 FQDESV (reference sequence).

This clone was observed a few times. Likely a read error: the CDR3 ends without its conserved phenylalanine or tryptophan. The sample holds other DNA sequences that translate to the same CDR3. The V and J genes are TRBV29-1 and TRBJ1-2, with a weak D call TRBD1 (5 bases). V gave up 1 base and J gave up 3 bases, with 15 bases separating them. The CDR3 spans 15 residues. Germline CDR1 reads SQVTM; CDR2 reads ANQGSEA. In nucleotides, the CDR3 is TGCAGCGTTGAAGTACTAGGGCAGGGATACTATGGCTACACCCTC. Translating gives CSVEVLGQGYYGYTL.

In nucleotides, the CDR3 is TGCGCCAGCAGCCAAGTACTAGCGGGGACCATTACCTACAATGAGCAGTTCTTC. The encoded protein is CASSQVLAGTITYNEQFF. V is TRBV4-3 and J is TRBJ2-1, with 10 nucleotides matching TRBD2. CDR1 is LGHNA and CDR2 is YSLEER in the germline V gene. The ends lost 1 base at V and 2 bases at J; junction bases unmatched: 8. The CDR3 loop spans 18 amino acids.

The DNA of the CDR3 is TGTGCCAGCAGCCCGGGATTCTTCTCCTACAATGAGCAGTTCTTC. It codes for CASSPGFFSYNEQFF. V is TRBV9 and J is TRBJ2-1, with D maybe TRBD2 (5 bases). Germline CDR1 SGDLS, CDR2 YYNGEE. This CDR3 spans 15 amino acids. V gave up 4 bases and J gave up 0 bases, with 11 bases separating them.

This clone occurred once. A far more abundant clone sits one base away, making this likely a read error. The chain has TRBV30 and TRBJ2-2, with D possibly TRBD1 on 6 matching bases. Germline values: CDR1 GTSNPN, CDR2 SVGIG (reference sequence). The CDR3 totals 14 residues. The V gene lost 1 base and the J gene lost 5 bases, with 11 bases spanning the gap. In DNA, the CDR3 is TGTGCCTGGAGTGCTAAGGGGGTGACCGGGGAGCTGTTTTTT. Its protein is CAWSAKGVTGELFF.

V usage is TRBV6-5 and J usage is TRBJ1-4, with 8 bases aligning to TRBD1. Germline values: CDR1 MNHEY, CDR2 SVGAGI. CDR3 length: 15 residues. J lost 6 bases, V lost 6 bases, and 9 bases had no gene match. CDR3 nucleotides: TGTGCCAGCAGACCACAGGGGGAAGGTGATGAAAAACTGTTTTTT. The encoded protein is CASRPQGEGDEKLFF.